This T cell receptor beta chain was profiled in a study of blood T cells in healthy people across ages. Together with a sample-barcoded 5' primer, a J-beta primer mix was included in a second PCR lasting roughly 7 to 11 cycles. In TCRdb, the 5' RACE reads were re-called with MiXCR into one record per CDR3 protein. In the table there are roughly 930,000 distinct CDR3 sequences, around 49% of which are singletons. This clonotype was picked up a small number of times. This receptor was taken from a man under 40 in good health. The sample was blood.

The CDR3 loop is CAWETGAKDTQYF. The CDR3 coding sequence is TGTGCCTGGGAGACAGGGGCGAAAGATACGCAGTATTTT. The chain combines TRBV30 with TRBJ2-3; TRBD1 agrees at 8 bases. Germline V gene data show CDR1 as GTSNPN and CDR2 as SVGIG (reference sequence). There are 13 residues in the CDR3. Trimming at V came to 5 bases and at J to 5 bases, leaving 6 bases not matched to a gene. The variable domain in full, completed from reference TRBV30 and TRBJ2-3, reads SQTIHQWPATLVQPVGSPLSLECTVEGTSNPNLYWYRQAAGRGLQLLFYSVGIGQISSEVPQNLSASRPQDRQFILSSKKLLLSDSGFYLCAWETGAKDTQYFGPGTRLTVL.